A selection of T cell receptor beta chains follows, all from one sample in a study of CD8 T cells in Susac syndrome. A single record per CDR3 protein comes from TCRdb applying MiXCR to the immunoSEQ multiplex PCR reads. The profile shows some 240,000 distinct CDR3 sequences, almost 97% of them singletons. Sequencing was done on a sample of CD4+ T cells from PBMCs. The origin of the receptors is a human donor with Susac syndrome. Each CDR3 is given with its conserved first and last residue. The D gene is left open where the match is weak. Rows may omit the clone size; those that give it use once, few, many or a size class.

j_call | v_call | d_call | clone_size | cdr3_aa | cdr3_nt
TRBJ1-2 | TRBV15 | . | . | CATSSIGGNYGYTF | TGTGCCACCAGCAGCATCGGGGGTAACTATGGCTACACCTTC
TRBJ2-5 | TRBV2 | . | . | CASNLKWQSTDQQTQYF | TGTGCCAGCAACCTGAAGTGGCAGTCCACGGACCAGCAGACCCAGTACTTC
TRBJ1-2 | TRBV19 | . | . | CASSYSRDAGYTF | TGTGCCAGTAGCTATTCAAGGGATGCTGGCTACACCTTC
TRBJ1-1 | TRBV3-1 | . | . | CASSQDPVHTEAFF | TGTGCCAGCAGCCAAGACCCCGTGCACACTGAAGCTTTCTTT
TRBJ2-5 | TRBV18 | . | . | CASSPGHQETQYF | TGTGCCAGCTCACCGGGACATCAAGAGACCCAGTACTTC
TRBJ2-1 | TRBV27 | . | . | CASRFDRRSYNEQFF | TGTGCCAGCAGATTCGACCGTCGCTCCTACAATGAGCAGTTCTTC
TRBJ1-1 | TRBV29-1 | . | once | CSVETLQGTEAFF | TGCAGCGTTGAGACACTCCAGGGTACTGAAGCTTTCTTT
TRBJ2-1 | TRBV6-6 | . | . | CASEGAWRSYNEQFF | TGTGCCAGCGAGGGCGCGTGGCGCTCCTACAATGAGCAGTTCTTC
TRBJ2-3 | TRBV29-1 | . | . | CSGRSSTDTQYF | TGCAGCGGACGGAGCAGCACAGATACGCAGTATTTT
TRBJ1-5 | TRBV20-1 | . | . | CSARDHRSYQPQHF | TGCAGTGCTAGAGATCACCGGTCTTATCAGCCCCAGCATTTT
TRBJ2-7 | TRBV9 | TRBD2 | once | CASSGKAGDLGEQYF | TGTGCCAGCAGCGGAAAAGCGGGAGACTTAGGCGAGCAGTACTTC
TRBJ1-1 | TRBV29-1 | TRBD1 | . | CSGRQGTMNTEAFF | TGCAGCGGCCGACAGGGGACAATGAACACTGAAGCTTTCTTT
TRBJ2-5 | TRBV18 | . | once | CASSPDSAGTQYF | TGTGCCAGCTCTCCGGATTCTGCCGGGACCCAGTACTTC
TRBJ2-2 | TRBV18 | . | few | CASSRVAANTGELFF | TGTGCCAGCTCACGGGTGGCAGCGAACACCGGGGAGCTGTTTTTT
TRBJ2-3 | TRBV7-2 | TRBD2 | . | CASTLAASTDTQYF | TGTGCCAGCACGCTAGCGGCCAGCACAGATACGCAGTATTTT
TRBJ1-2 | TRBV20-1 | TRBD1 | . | CSAKALDRGHGYTF | TGCAGTGCGAAAGCGCTTGACAGGGGCCATGGCTACACCTTC
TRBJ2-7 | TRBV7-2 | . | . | CASRQFLYEQYF | TGTGCTTCCCGACAGTTTCTCTACGAGCAGTACTTC
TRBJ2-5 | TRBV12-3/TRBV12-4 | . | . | CASRLGTRAQETQYF | TGTGCCAGCAGACTCGGGACCAGGGCGCAAGAGACCCAGTACTTC
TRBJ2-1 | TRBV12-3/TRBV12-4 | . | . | CASSPRGSLSAEQFF | TGTGCCAGCAGTCCCCGGGGCTCCCTCAGCGCCGAGCAGTTCTTC
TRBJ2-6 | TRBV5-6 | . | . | CASSPLGLRTGANVLTF | TGTGCCAGCAGCCCTCTTGGTTTAAGGACTGGGGCCAACGTCCTGACTTTC
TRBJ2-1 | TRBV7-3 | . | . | CASSSKLTRITYNEQFF | TGTGCCAGCAGCTCCAAACTGACTAGGATTACCTACAATGAGCAGTTCTTC
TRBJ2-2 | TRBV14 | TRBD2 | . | CASGTRAGTGELFF | TGTGCCAGCGGTACCCGAGCGGGGACCGGGGAGCTGTTTTTT